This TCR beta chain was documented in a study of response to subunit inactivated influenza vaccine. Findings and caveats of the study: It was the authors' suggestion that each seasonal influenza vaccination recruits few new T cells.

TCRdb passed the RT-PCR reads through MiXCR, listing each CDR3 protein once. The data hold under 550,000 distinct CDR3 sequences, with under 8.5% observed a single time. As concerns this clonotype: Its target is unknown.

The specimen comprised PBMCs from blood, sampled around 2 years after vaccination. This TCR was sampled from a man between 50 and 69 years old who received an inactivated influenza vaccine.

In DNA form, the CDR3 reads TGTGCCAGCAGCTTAGATAGTGGTAGGGGACGGTGGTACCAAGAGACCCAGTACTTC. The encoded protein is CASSLDSGRGRWYQETQYF. The J gene is TRBJ2-5, the V gene TRBV11-2; D may be TRBD1 or TRBD2 (5 bases each). The CDR3 covers 19 residues. The germline V gene encodes CDR1 SGHAT and CDR2 FQNNGV. Between the trimmed V and J ends, which lost 0 bases and 0 bases, there was a span of 20 bases.